This TCR beta chain was recorded in a study of T-cell reconstitution after alpha-beta-depleted transplantation in children. In this sample, this clonotype turned up many times. Researchers prepared the TCRbeta library using unique molecular identifiers, the study reports. TCRdb reprocessed the PCR reads with MiXCR, giving one entry per CDR3 protein. This sample yields about 610,000 distinct CDR3 sequences, of which 8% to 11% are seen a single time; less than 4.5% belongs to the top ten. Per the germline V gene, CDR1 is DFQATT and CDR2 is SNEGSKA (reference sequence). The CDR3 is 14 amino acids. Trimming took 3 bases from V and 4 from J, leaving 13 bases between them.

The chain carries TRBV20-1 and TRBJ2-1; perhaps TRBD2 as D (6 bases). The sample was PBMCs from the stem cell graft donor, taken from the stem cell graft. The clonotype was recovered from a human donor who donated a stem cell graft to a child with acute myeloid leukemia. The CDR3 spells CSASVGLKYNEQFF. In nucleotides, the CDR3 is TGCAGTGCTAGTGTAGGACTAAAATACAATGAGCAGTTCTTC.